The clone carrying this TCR beta chain was seen just once. Its antigen is unknown. Some clones are missing from TCRdb's copy, which holds only in-frame ones; the method was immunoSEQ multiplex PCR. The sample shows about 16,000 clones, approximately 92% of them seen only once. This record belongs to a study of T cell repertoires in ileal Crohn's disease. Study conclusions and caveats: All patients with clonality above 26.8% had endoscopic recurrence.

Indicated time point: inflamed ileum from the surgical specimen. V lost 4 bases and J lost 0; bases outside the gene matches: 7. This CDR3 spans 15 amino acids. CDR1 is SGHRS and CDR2 is YFSETQ in the germline V gene. The chain carries TRBV5-1 and TRBJ2-7, with TRBD2 identical over 7 bases. The sequence derives from an adult with Crohn's disease. The sequenced material came from ileal tissue. The CDR3, as DNA: TGCGCCAGCAGCCGTGGGGGAGGGAGCTCCTACGAGCAGTACTTC. Its protein product is CASSRGGGSSYEQYF.